The clone carrying this TCR beta chain was counted between two and nine times. CDR3 size: 15 residues. Trimming removed 7 bases from V and 6 bases from J; junction bases left unmatched: 15. Germline V lookup: CDR1 MDHEN, CDR2 SYDVKM. The data are from a study of blood T cells in healthy people across ages. Alongside a J-beta primer mix, a sample-barcoded 5' primer served in a second PCR lasting about 7 to 11 cycles. TCRdb re-called the 5' RACE reads with MiXCR, one entry per CDR3 protein. Of around 1,000,000 distinct CDR3 sequences detected, approximately 26% appear once; the ten largest clones hold about 0.69%. The sample was also linked to a second study, of T cells of mothers and their children.

This TCR derives from a girl aged 2-15 years in good health. The chain combines TRBV28 with TRBJ2-7; 7 positions match TRBD1. The sample was blood. The CDR3 is CASMQGQGVASEQYF. The CDR3, as DNA: TGTGCCAGCATGCAAGGCCAGGGGGTCGCCAGCGAGCAGTACTTC.